This T cell receptor beta chain stems from a study of cytomegalovirus exposure and HLA in healthy donors. Study findings and constraints: Near-uniform donor sequencing depth was presumed by presence/absence analyses. TCR beta chain V- and J-gene trimming was linked, in a later analysis, to a missense variant in DCLRE1C.

Germline CDR1 reads SNHLY; CDR2 reads FYNNEI. V lost 6 bases and J lost 9, with 21 bases in between. CDR3 size: 16 residues. As regards this clone: Its target is unknown.

Primers: 60 Vbeta forward and 13 Jbeta reverse. Assay used: immunoSEQ multiplex PCR; TCRdb lists only in-frame clones, some missing. This table lists under 65,000 clones. The J gene is TRBJ1-6, the V gene TRBV2; D possibly corresponds to TRBD1 (6 bases). The receptor's source is a woman in her 30s in good health and CMV-seropositive. The material sequenced was PBMCs. The CDR3 DNA follows: TGTGCCAGCAGGACCCGGGGGGGCGAATCTTTTTCACCCCTCCACTTT. Translation gives CASRTRGGESFSPLHF.